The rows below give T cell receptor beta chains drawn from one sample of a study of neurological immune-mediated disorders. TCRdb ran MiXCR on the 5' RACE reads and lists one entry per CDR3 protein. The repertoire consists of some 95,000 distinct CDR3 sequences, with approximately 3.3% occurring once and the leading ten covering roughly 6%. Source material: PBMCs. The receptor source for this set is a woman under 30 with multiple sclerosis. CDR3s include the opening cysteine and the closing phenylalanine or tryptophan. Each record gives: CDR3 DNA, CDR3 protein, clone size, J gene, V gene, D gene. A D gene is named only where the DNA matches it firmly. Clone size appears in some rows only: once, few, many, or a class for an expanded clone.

CDR3 DNA: TGTGCCAGTAGTGCAGGATTGGGTTTATACGAGCAGTACTTC; CDR3 protein: CASSAGLGLYEQYF; clone size: many; J gene: TRBJ2-7; V gene: TRBV19; D gene: -
CDR3 DNA: TGTGCCAGCAGTTCCACCGGACAGGGAGTCACTGAAGCTTTCTTT; CDR3 protein: CASSSTGQGVTEAFF; clone size: many; J gene: TRBJ1-1; V gene: TRBV12-3/TRBV12-4; D gene: TRBD1
CDR3 DNA: TGTGCCAGCAAGGGGACTAGCGGGAGAGACACCGGGGAGCCGTTTTTT; CDR3 protein: CASKGTSGRDTGEPFF; clone size: -; J gene: TRBJ2-2; V gene: TRBV5-4; D gene: TRBD2
CDR3 DNA: TGTGCCAGCAGTTTATCCCGGGAGGGCGAGCAGTACTTC; CDR3 protein: CASSLSREGEQYF; clone size: many; J gene: TRBJ2-7; V gene: TRBV27; D gene: TRBD2
CDR3 DNA: TGTGCCACCAGCAGCCGGCGGACAGACAATGAGCAGTTCTTC; CDR3 protein: CATSSRRTDNEQFF; clone size: many; J gene: TRBJ2-1; V gene: TRBV15; D gene: -
CDR3 DNA: TGTGCCAGCGGATTCCGGACGTATAATTCACCCCTCCACTTT; CDR3 protein: CASGFRTYNSPLHF; clone size: many; J gene: TRBJ1-6; V gene: TRBV6-5; D gene: -
CDR3 DNA: TGCGCCAGCAGCTTGTTACCGAACTATGGCTACACCTTC; CDR3 protein: CASSLLPNYGYTF; clone size: many; J gene: TRBJ1-2; V gene: TRBV5-1; D gene: -
CDR3 DNA: TGCAGTGCTAGAGATCGGACAGGGGCAAGGTCACCCCTCCACTTT; CDR3 protein: CSARDRTGARSPLHF; clone size: many; J gene: TRBJ1-6; V gene: TRBV20-1; D gene: TRBD1
CDR3 DNA: TGTGCCAGCAGCTTACTCCGTGGGAGCGGGATACGCCGGTGGGAGACCCAGTACTTC; CDR3 protein: CASSLLRGSGIRRWETQYF; clone size: many; J gene: TRBJ2-5; V gene: TRBV5-6; D gene: TRBD2
CDR3 DNA: TGCAGCACAGGGGGCGCATCCAACTATGGCTACACCTTC; CDR3 protein: CSTGGASNYGYTF; clone size: many; J gene: TRBJ1-2; V gene: TRBV29-1; D gene: TRBD1
CDR3 DNA: TGTGCCAGTAGCTCAGACTTCTACAATGAGCAGTTCTTC; CDR3 protein: CASSSDFYNEQFF; clone size: many; J gene: TRBJ2-1; V gene: TRBV19; D gene: -
CDR3 DNA: TGCAGTGCTAGGGCGCCAGAGACTGGGGTTTATGGCTACACCTTC; CDR3 protein: CSARAPETGVYGYTF; clone size: many; J gene: TRBJ1-2; V gene: TRBV20-1; D gene: -
CDR3 DNA: TGTGCCACCAACGACAGGGGGCGCGGCTACACCTTC; CDR3 protein: CATNDRGRGYTF; clone size: many; J gene: TRBJ1-2; V gene: TRBV24-1; D gene: TRBD1
CDR3 DNA: TGTGCCAGCAGCCGGACAGGGGGCGCAGATACGCAGTATTTT; CDR3 protein: CASSRTGGADTQYF; clone size: many; J gene: TRBJ2-3; V gene: TRBV11-2; D gene: TRBD1
CDR3 DNA: TGTGCCAGCAGCTTACTGACAGGGGGCGCCACAGATACGCAGTATTTT; CDR3 protein: CASSLLTGGATDTQYF; clone size: few; J gene: TRBJ2-3; V gene: TRBV7-2; D gene: TRBD1
CDR3 DNA: TGTGCCAGCAGTTTATCGAAGGGGGCGGGTGCTGAAGCTTTCTTT; CDR3 protein: CASSLSKGAGAEAFF; clone size: many; J gene: TRBJ1-1; V gene: TRBV27; D gene: TRBD1
CDR3 DNA: TGCGCCAGCAGCCCCGGGAGGAGTGGAGAGCAGTACTTC; CDR3 protein: CASSPGRSGEQYF; clone size: many; J gene: TRBJ2-7; V gene: TRBV5-1; D gene: TRBD2
CDR3 DNA: TGTGCCAGCAGCGCCATGACAGGACTGAACACTGAAGCTTTCTTT; CDR3 protein: CASSAMTGLNTEAFF; clone size: many; J gene: TRBJ1-1; V gene: TRBV5-6; D gene: -
CDR3 DNA: TGCAAGGCGGGGAGCACAGATACGCAGTATTTT; CDR3 protein: CKAGSTDTQYF; clone size: many; J gene: TRBJ2-3; V gene: TRBV20-1; D gene: -
CDR3 DNA: TGTGCCAGCAGCGACCTCAGGGGAAACACCGGGGAGCTGTTTTTT; CDR3 protein: CASSDLRGNTGELFF; clone size: -; J gene: TRBJ2-2; V gene: TRBV11-3; D gene: -
CDR3 DNA: TGCGCCAGCAGCTTGGGGGACAGATTCACAGATACGCAGTATTTT; CDR3 protein: CASSLGDRFTDTQYF; clone size: many; J gene: TRBJ2-3; V gene: TRBV5-1; D gene: TRBD1
CDR3 DNA: TGTGCCAGCAGCGAGACTAGCGGCTCCTACAATGAGCAGTTCTTC; CDR3 protein: CASSETSGSYNEQFF; clone size: many; J gene: TRBJ2-1; V gene: TRBV7-9; D gene: TRBD2
CDR3 DNA: TGCGCCAGCAGCTTCGGGACAGGGGCCCGCACAGATACGCAGTATTTT; CDR3 protein: CASSFGTGARTDTQYF; clone size: many; J gene: TRBJ2-3; V gene: TRBV5-1; D gene: TRBD1
CDR3 DNA: TGCAGCGTTGATGATGGCGAGCAGTACTTC; CDR3 protein: CSVDDGEQYF; clone size: many; J gene: TRBJ2-7; V gene: TRBV29-1; D gene: -
CDR3 DNA: TGTGCCAGCAGCCGCGCTCCGGGACAGGTTGGAGGCTACACCTTC; CDR3 protein: CASSRAPGQVGGYTF; clone size: many; J gene: TRBJ1-2; V gene: TRBV11-2; D gene: TRBD1
CDR3 DNA: TGTGCCAGCAGCTTAACTTTGAGCTCCTACAATGAGCAGTTCTTC; CDR3 protein: CASSLTLSSYNEQFF; clone size: many; J gene: TRBJ2-1; V gene: TRBV7-3; D gene: -
CDR3 DNA: TGCGCCAGCAGCTTGTCTCCGACGGACTCCTCTGGAAACACCATATATTTT; CDR3 protein: CASSLSPTDSSGNTIYF; clone size: many; J gene: TRBJ1-3; V gene: TRBV5-1; D gene: -
CDR3 DNA: TGTGCCAGCAGCTCGGACAGGGGCCATCAGCCCCAGCATTTT; CDR3 protein: CASSSDRGHQPQHF; clone size: many; J gene: TRBJ1-5; V gene: TRBV11-2; D gene: TRBD1
CDR3 DNA: TGTGCCAGCAGCTCACCTCCAGGGGAAAAGCCCTACGAGCAGTACTTC; CDR3 protein: CASSSPPGEKPYEQYF; clone size: many; J gene: TRBJ2-7; V gene: TRBV7-9; D gene: -
CDR3 DNA: TGCAGTGCTAGCTACGACAATGAGCAGTTCTTC; CDR3 protein: CSASYDNEQFF; clone size: -; J gene: TRBJ2-1; V gene: TRBV20-1; D gene: -
CDR3 DNA: TGTGCCAGCAGAGCCGACAATGAGCAGTTCTTC; CDR3 protein: CASRADNEQFF; clone size: many; J gene: TRBJ2-1; V gene: TRBV28; D gene: -
CDR3 DNA: TGCAGTGCTAGCTCCGCGACTAGCGATCGGGGGAATGAGCAGTTCTTC; CDR3 protein: CSASSATSDRGNEQFF; clone size: many; J gene: TRBJ2-1; V gene: TRBV20-1; D gene: TRBD2
CDR3 DNA: TGTGCCAGCAGCCTGAAGACAGACAACAATGAGCAGTTCTTC; CDR3 protein: CASSLKTDNNEQFF; clone size: many; J gene: TRBJ2-1; V gene: TRBV7-9; D gene: -
CDR3 DNA: TGTGCCAGCAGTGGACAGGGGCGGCACACTGAAGCTTTCTTT; CDR3 protein: CASSGQGRHTEAFF; clone size: many; J gene: TRBJ1-1; V gene: TRBV28; D gene: TRBD1
CDR3 DNA: TGCGCCAGCAGCCAGCTTGGGGGCGAGACCCAGTACTTC; CDR3 protein: CASSQLGGETQYF; clone size: many; J gene: TRBJ2-5; V gene: TRBV5-1; D gene: -
CDR3 DNA: TGCAGCGCCGAGGGAAACACAGATACGCAGTATTTT; CDR3 protein: CSAEGNTDTQYF; clone size: many; J gene: TRBJ2-3; V gene: TRBV29-1; D gene: -
CDR3 DNA: TGTGCCAGCAGCCCAAGGATGGGGGAGGTCACAGATACGCAGTATTTT; CDR3 protein: CASSPRMGEVTDTQYF; clone size: many; J gene: TRBJ2-3; V gene: TRBV3-1; D gene: -
CDR3 DNA: TGTGCCAGCAGCCAAGATATAAAAGGGACAGGAGAAGCTTTCTTT; CDR3 protein: CASSQDIKGTGEAFF; clone size: many; J gene: TRBJ1-1; V gene: TRBV4-2; D gene: TRBD1
CDR3 DNA: TGCGCCAGCAGCCAAGATGTCGGATCTAACTATGGCTACACCTTC; CDR3 protein: CASSQDVGSNYGYTF; clone size: many; J gene: TRBJ1-2; V gene: TRBV4-1; D gene: -
CDR3 DNA: TGTGCCAGCAGTTACGGGCCTGAGGGCCGCTCTGGGGCCAACGTCCTGACTTTC; CDR3 protein: CASSYGPEGRSGANVLTF; clone size: many; J gene: TRBJ2-6; V gene: TRBV6-6; D gene: -